This TCR beta chain appears in the sequencing data of a study of regulatory T cells in long-lasting Graves disease. Study outcomes and limitations: In persistent patients, shared public clonotypes (around 2,500) outnumbered those in new patients (about 970). TRBV28, TRBJ1-2 and TRBJ2-5 were favored in persistent disease.

Concerning this clonotype itself: Its antigen is unidentified. A much larger clone differs from this one at a single base, so this may be a read error.

CDR1 and CDR2 (germline): LGHNA, YSLEER. V was clipped by 1 base and J by 3 bases, with 16 bases between them. CDR3 size: 17 residues. Time point meaning: newly diagnosed GD, antithyroid drugs for less than 3 months. RNA from PBMCs was the source of the TCR library. Arm-PCR of CDR3 regions and iRepertoire HTBI primers were the basis on which TCR beta libraries were built. TCRdb used MiXCR to reprocess the multiplex PCR reads, holding one entry per CDR3 protein. The sample has roughly 560,000 distinct CDR3 sequences; 12% are singletons. These data also featured in a second study, about T cells in Graves' hyperthyroidism and ophthalmopathy. From that study: Initially, a first-round RT-PCR of the TCR CDR3 employed the HTBI primer set.

The sequencing here drew on peripheral blood mononuclear cells (PBMCs), taken at new diagnosis, from a patient treated with antithyroid drugs. The clonotype originates from a woman in her twenties or thirties with Graves disease. The chain carries TRBV4-3 and TRBJ2-1; D perhaps matches TRBD1 (5 bases). The CDR3, as DNA: TGCGCCAGCAGCCAAGTGTCTGGGGCAGGATTCTACAATGAGCAGTTCTTC. It specifies CASSQVSGAGFYNEQFF.